This entry lists 5 T cell receptor beta chains sequenced from one sample in a study of regulatory T cells in long-lasting Graves disease. CDR3-region Arm-PCR and iRepertoire HTBI primers produced the TCR beta libraries. Using its own MiXCR run on the multiplex PCR reads, TCRdb lists one record per CDR3 protein. The sample has about 530,000 distinct CDR3 sequences; about 16% are singletons. Time point meaning: newly diagnosed GD, antithyroid drugs for less than 3 months. The TCR library was prepared using RNA isolated from PBMCs. A further study also used this sample, focusing on T cells in Graves' hyperthyroidism and ophthalmopathy.

The sequenced sample was peripheral blood mononuclear cells (PBMCs), obtained at new diagnosis, from a patient treated with antithyroid drugs. All receptors come from a woman aged 35-60 years with Graves disease.

This chain links TRBV5-1 with TRBJ1-1; D is ambiguous. V shed 0 bases and J shed 7 bases, with 13 bases lying between them. Per the germline V gene, CDR1 is SGHRS and CDR2 is YFSETQ. CDR3 length equals 14 residues. CDR3 residues: CASSLVSGGGEAFF. The CDR3 nucleotides are TGCGCCAGCAGCTTGGTTTCGGGCGGTGGTGAAGCTTTCTTT.

This clonotype came up many times. V gene TRBV13 combines with J gene TRBJ2-7; TRBD1 matches 10 bases. CDR1 PRHDT and CDR2 FYEKMQ come from the germline V gene (reference sequence). The junction had 5 bases not matched to a gene; V was cut back by 4 bases and J by 5 bases. The CDR3 contains 14 residues. The CDR3, as DNA: TGTGCCAGCAGCTCTTCCGGGACAGGGGACGAGCAGTACTTC. This sequence encodes CASSSSGTGDEQYF.

This clonotype was seen more than once but under ten times. The chain links TRBV2 to TRBJ2-5; D uncertain. The germline V gene encodes CDR1 SNHLY and CDR2 FYNNEI. The CDR3 is made up of 11 amino acids. Between the trimmed V and J ends, which lost 9 bases and 4 bases, there was a span of 9 bases. The CDR3 DNA sequence: TGTGCCAGTAAAGTTGTAGAGACCCAGTACTTC. The encoded protein is CASKVVETQYF.

Remarks on this clonotype: This could be a read error, since a much larger clone is one nucleotide away. The chain employs TRBV3-1 and TRBJ2-5, with D maybe TRBD1 (6 bases). The CDR3 consists of 16 residues. CDR1 is LGHDT, CDR2 YNNKEL, per germline (reference sequence). Trimming took 0 bases from V and 4 from J, leaving 15 bases between them. Written as DNA, the CDR3 is TGTGCCAGCAGCCAAGATAGCAGGGGCCTCGGAGAGACCCAGTACTTC. Its translation is CASSQDSRGLGETQYF.

The chain recombines TRBV20-1 with TRBJ2-7; D is perhaps TRBD1 or TRBD2 (5 bases each). Germline V gene sequence: CDR1 DFQATT, CDR2 SNEGSKA (reference sequence). The CDR3 totals 13 residues. V was pared by 6 bases and J by 2 bases, with 14 bases between. The CDR3 DNA reads TGCAGTGCCCCCTGGGGGTTCCCCTACGAGCAGTACTTC. Protein product: CSAPWGFPYEQYF.